The T cell receptor (beta chain) under discussion was sequenced for a study of blood T cell repertoires in COVID-19. Some clones are missing from TCRdb's copy, which holds only in-frame ones; the method was immunoSEQ multiplex PCR. The top ten hold roughly 1.6% of the sample, which has fewer than 350,000 clones, around 90% seen once. This CDR3 is 13 amino acids long. V lost 4 bases, J lost 10 bases, and 15 bases lay in between. The germline CDR1 and CDR2 sequences are SEHNR and FQNEAQ (reference sequence). Everyone who took part was 18 to 89 years old, and they came from about two dozen US areas. The V and J genes are TRBV7-9 and TRBJ2-3; no clear D gene. Sequencing used PBMCs or T cells enriched from blood (not recorded which). This clonotype originated in a woman younger than 30 with acute COVID-19. Here the CDR3 DNA reads TGTGCCAGCAGCTCCCTAGGTGTGATAGCGCAGTATTTT. It encodes CASSSLGVIAQYF.